The 16 T cell receptor beta chains reported below all come from one sample, sequenced in a study of CD8 T cells in ankylosing spondylitis. TCRdb ran MiXCR on the 5' RACE reads and lists one entry per CDR3 protein. The repertoire consists of roughly 150,000 distinct CDR3 sequences, with 25% to 35% occurring once and the leading ten covering 6%. Sequencing input: synovial fluid, either unsorted or a sorted T cell fraction (not recorded which). These TCRs come from a male donor with ankylosing spondylitis.

The rearrangement joins TRBV2 to TRBJ2-5, with D tentatively TRBD1 or TRBD2 (5 bases each). Germline CDR1 is SNHLY and CDR2 is FYNNEI. The CDR3 is 14 residues long. The V end was cut by 6 bases, the J end by 3 bases, with 14 bases between. The CDR3 loop is CASSPRDGKETQYF. In nucleotides, the CDR3 is TGTGCCAGCAGCCCCCGGGACGGAAAAGAGACCCAGTACTTC.

This clonotype was detected ten times or more. V and J are TRBV20-1 and TRBJ1-2; D remains ambiguous. V gave up 1 base and J gave up 8 bases, with 14 bases separating them. The V gene's germline CDR1 is DFQATT and CDR2 SNEGSKA (reference sequence). CDR3 length: 13 amino acids. The chain's CDR3 is CSARVGTADGYTF. CDR3 DNA: TGCAGTGCTAGAGTCGGAACGGCCGACGGCTACACCTTC.

This clonotype was detected ten times or more. The chain couples TRBV5-1 to TRBJ2-3; 11 bases fit TRBD2. Germline CDR1 is SGHRS and CDR2 is YFSETQ. This CDR3 is built from 15 residues. V shed 4 bases and J 4 bases; nucleotides not matched to a gene: 5. CDR3 loop: CASSVSGGAADTQYF. Written as DNA, the CDR3 is TGCGCCAGCAGCGTTAGCGGGGGGGCCGCAGATACGCAGTATTTT.

The sample holds many counts of this clonotype. This chain links TRBV19 with TRBJ2-1; weak D call: TRBD1 (6 bases). The CDR3 has 16 amino acids. Germline values: CDR1 LNHDA, CDR2 SQIVND (reference sequence). V shed 0 bases and J shed 1 base, with 10 bases lying between them. The CDR3 DNA sequence: TGTGCCAGTAGTATAGACCTCAGGGGTTCCTACAATGAGCAGTTCTTC. It specifies CASSIDLRGSYNEQFF.

The chain has TRBV28 and TRBJ2-7, with 13 bases that match TRBD2. CDR3 length: 19 amino acids. Germline V gene lookup returns CDR1 MDHEN and CDR2 SYDVKM. The ends lost 5 bases at V and 2 bases at J; junction bases unmatched: 15. The CDR3 protein is CASSPSPGTSGAAAYEQYF. For the CDR3, the DNA is TGTGCCAGCAGTCCCTCACCCGGGACTAGCGGGGCTGCCGCCTACGAGCAGTACTTC.

This sequence joins TRBV11-2 and TRBJ2-3, with 11 bases fitting TRBD2. V lost 5 bases and J lost 4; bases outside the gene matches: 8. Germline values: CDR1 SGHAT, CDR2 FQNNGV. The CDR3 spans 16 residues. In DNA, the CDR3 is TGTGCCAGCAGCCCAGGACTAGCGGGCGCCTCAGATACGCAGTATTTT. Its translation: CASSPGLAGASDTQYF.

V and J are TRBV20-1 and TRBJ2-2; 11 bases map to TRBD2. The CDR3 sequence is 15 residues long. Germline CDR1 is DFQATT and CDR2 is SNEGSKA (reference sequence). Trimming at V came to 0 bases and at J to 6 bases, leaving 3 bases not matched to a gene. CDR3 in DNA: TGCAGTGCTAGAGATAGCGGGAGGGCCCCCGGGGAGCTGTTTTTT. This gives the protein CSARDSGRAPGELFF.

The chain couples TRBV27 to TRBJ1-1, with D maybe TRBD1 (5 bases). This CDR3 has 13 amino acids. Germline V CDR1 and CDR2: MNHEY, SMNVEV (reference sequence). Trimming left V 7 bases short and J 0 bases short, with 9 bases between. CDR3 coding DNA: TGTGCCAGCAAAGCAGGGATGAACACTGAAGCTTTCTTT. This sequence encodes CASKAGMNTEAFF.

V and J are TRBV11-2 and TRBJ2-1; the match to TRBD2 covers 12 bases. CDR1 is SGHAT, CDR2 FQNNGV, per germline. CDR3 length: 21 residues. V gave up 6 bases and J gave up 0 bases; unmatched junction bases: 18. The CDR3 DNA reads TGTGCCAGCAGGGCTCGGACGACGGGACTAGCGGGCCTGAGCTCCTACAATGAGCAGTTCTTC. This gives the protein CASRARTTGLAGLSSYNEQFF.

The chain uses TRBV5-1 and TRBJ2-6; D possibly corresponds to TRBD1 (5 bases). Germline CDR1 and CDR2: SGHRS and YFSETQ. V lost 7 bases and J 3 bases, leaving 14 bases between the germline ends. This CDR3 spans 15 amino acids. The CDR3: CASVQGLDGANVLTF. CDR3 coding DNA: TGCGCCAGCGTTCAGGGTTTGGATGGGGCCAACGTCCTGACTTTC. The complete variable domain, with remaining parts taken from reference TRBV5-1 and TRBJ2-6, reads KAGVTQTPRYLIKTRGQQVTLSCSPISGHRSVSWYQQTPGQGLQFLFEYFSETQRNKGNFPGRFSGRQFSNSRSEMNVSTLELGDSALYLCASVQGLDGANVLTFGAGSRLTVL.

This clonotype was observed many times. CDR3 region: CASSYSTGVSETQYF. For the CDR3, the DNA is TGTGCCAGCAGTTACTCCACGGGGGTTAGTGAGACCCAGTACTTC. The chain combines TRBV6-5 with TRBJ2-5, with D possibly TRBD2 on 6 matching bases. The CDR3 runs 15 residues. V dropped 0 bases and J dropped 5 bases, with 13 bases sitting between them. CDR1 and CDR2 from the germline V gene are MNHEY and SVGAGI.

This clonotype has a handful of counts. The V gene is TRBV25-1, the J gene TRBJ1-4; D gene ambiguous. The CDR3 length is 13 residues. V was trimmed by 2 bases and J by 4 bases, leaving 5 bases between them. CDR1 and CDR2 from the germline V gene are MGHDK and SYGVNS. The CDR3 loop is CASSERFNEKLFF. Written as DNA, the CDR3 is TGTGCCAGCAGTGAACGGTTTAATGAAAAACTGTTTTTT.

This clonotype has a handful of counts. The chain is built from TRBV14 and TRBJ2-5, with D uncertain. V was pared by 0 bases and J by 5 bases, with 10 bases between. Germline V gene data show CDR1 as SGHDN and CDR2 as FVKESK. The CDR3 extends over 14 amino acids. CDR3 loop: CASSQDLGSETQYF. CDR3 DNA: TGTGCCAGCAGCCAAGATCTAGGTAGCGAGACCCAGTACTTC.

This clonotype was seen more than once but under ten times. The rearrangement joins TRBV20-1 to TRBJ1-3; the match to TRBD1 covers 7 bases. With 3 bases clipped from V and 3 bases from J, the junction kept 5 bases outside the gene matches. Germline CDR1 and CDR2: DFQATT and SNEGSKA (reference sequence). The CDR3 is made up of 14 amino acids. CDR3 nucleotide sequence: TGCAGTGCTAGTAAGGGGGCGGGTGGAAACACCATATATTTT. Its protein product is CSASKGAGGNTIYF.

The V call is TRBV20-1, the J call TRBJ2-5, with D possibly TRBD1 on 6 matching bases. Trimming removed 0 bases from V and 2 bases from J, with 10 bases in between. The CDR3 has 14 residues. Germline assignment: CDR1 DFQATT and CDR2 SNEGSKA (reference sequence). The CDR3 DNA is TGCAGTGCTAGAGACCCCGGACAGCAAGAGACCCAGTACTTC. Its protein is CSARDPGQQETQYF.

This chain joins TRBV28 and TRBJ1-2; TRBD1 agrees at 7 bases. The CDR3 covers 15 residues. Germline V gene data show CDR1 as MDHEN and CDR2 as SYDVKM. Unmatched junction bases numbered 8, after V lost 2 bases and J lost 5 bases. The CDR3: CASSLTGTVGYGYTF. Here the CDR3 DNA reads TGTGCCAGCAGTTTAACCGGGACAGTGGGGTATGGCTACACCTTC.